Following are 31 T cell receptor beta chains from one sample sequenced in a study of cytomegalovirus exposure and HLA in healthy donors. The study ran its PCR with 60 Vbeta and 13 Jbeta primers. Profiling relied on immunoSEQ multiplex PCR, and the TCRdb table lists in-frame clones only, not all of them. The profile shows around 110,000 clones, around 76% of them singletons. Sequenced material: PBMCs. These receptors were obtained from a man between 18 and 29 years old in good health and CMV-seronegative.

The chain has TRBV6-5 and TRBJ2-5, with 10 bases matching TRBD1. With V trimmed by 2 bases and J by 4 bases, 7 bases remained unmatched. This CDR3 contains 16 residues. Germline-derived CDR1 and CDR2 are MNHEY and SVGAGI. The CDR3 DNA reads TGTGCCAGCAGTTACGGGACAGGGGAATCGGGAGAGACCCAGTACTTC. Translating gives CASSYGTGESGETQYF.

J is TRBJ2-6 and V is TRBV6-1; TRBD2 matches at 8 bases. With V trimmed by 4 bases and J by 1 base, 6 bases remained unmatched. The CDR3 loop spans 17 amino acids. Germline CDR1 MNHNS, CDR2 SASEGT. CDR3 nucleotide sequence: TGTGCCAGCAGTGCAACTTCGGGGGGGTCTGGGGCCAACGTCCTGACTTTC. Protein: CASSATSGGSGANVLTF.

This chain links TRBV10-3 with TRBJ2-7; tentative D call: TRBD2 (6 bases). The CDR3 runs to 12 residues. Germline CDR1 reads ENHRY; CDR2 reads SYGVKD. Trimming took 10 bases from V and 0 from J, leaving 10 bases between them. Written as DNA, the CDR3 is TGTGCCACCCGGGGGAGCTCCTACGAGCAGTACTTC. It translates to CATRGSSYEQYF.

V usage is TRBV5-4 and J usage is TRBJ2-1, with a possible D match to TRBD1 (6 bases). Trimming removed 0 bases from V and 8 bases from J, with 12 bases in between. The germline CDR1 and CDR2 sequences are SGHNT and YYREEE (reference sequence). The CDR3 contains 14 residues. In DNA, the CDR3 is TGTGCCAGCAGCTTGGGCACAGGGAATTATGAGCAGTTCTTC. This translates into CASSLGTGNYEQFF. Together with reference TRBV5-4 and TRBJ2-1, the CDR3 gives the full variable domain: ETGVTQSPTHLIKTRGQQVTLRCSSQSGHNTVSWYQQALGQGPQFIFQYYREEENGRGNFPPRFSGLQFPNYSSELNVNALELDDSALYLCASSLGTGNYEQFFGPGTRLTVL.

The J gene is TRBJ1-1, the V gene TRBV28, with a tentative D call TRBD1 (5 bases). CDR1 MDHEN and CDR2 SYDVKM come from the germline V gene. This CDR3 is 15 amino acids long. Trimming shortened V by 5 bases and J by 3 bases, and 16 bases separated the two germline ends. CDR3 sequence: CASSPLAGVDTEAFF. Here the CDR3 DNA reads TGTGCCAGCAGTCCTCTCGCGGGGGTAGACACTGAAGCTTTCTTT.

This rearrangement joins TRBV9 to TRBJ2-5, with D possibly being TRBD1 (6 bases). The V end lost 0 bases, the J end lost 5 bases, and 17 bases lay between the germline ends. The length of the CDR3 is 16 residues. CDR1 SGDLS and CDR2 YYNGEE come from the germline V gene. CDR3 amino acids: CASSVAGGDLAETQYF. The CDR3 DNA is TGTGCCAGCAGCGTAGCTGGGGGCGACTTGGCCGAGACCCAGTACTTC.

The chain uses TRBV4-3 and TRBJ1-1, with a possible D match to TRBD1 (6 bases). V lost 3 bases to trimming and J lost 10 bases, with 18 bases between them. The CDR3 is 14 amino acids. In germline, CDR1 is LGHNA, CDR2 YSLEER. The CDR3 region has the DNA TGCGCCAGCAGCCAGGACAGACTCCTCGACGGAGCTTTCTTT. The encoded protein is CASSQDRLLDGAFF.

This clone has more than one count but fewer than ten. CDR3 residues: CASSIDSDPRDRRVQPQHF. The CDR3 nucleotides read TGTGCCAGTAGTATAGATTCAGATCCCCGGGACAGGCGGGTTCAGCCCCAGCATTTT. The chain couples TRBV19 to TRBJ1-5; 8 bases map to TRBD1. This CDR3 contains 19 residues. Germline values: CDR1 LNHDA, CDR2 SQIVND (reference sequence). V lost 0 bases to trimming and J lost 6 bases; unmatched junction nucleotides: 16.

This chain uses TRBV5-4 with TRBJ1-1, with D possibly TRBD1 on 5 matching bases. CDR1 is SGHNT, CDR2 YYREEE, per germline (reference sequence). The ends were cut back, 0 bases at V and 1 base at J, with 10 bases in the middle. The CDR3 has 15 amino acids. The CDR3 spells CASSLVRGGNTEAFF. The CDR3 DNA sequence: TGTGCCAGCAGCTTGGTGCGGGGGGGGAACACTGAAGCTTTCTTT.

The chain recombines TRBV5-1 with TRBJ1-2, with 9 nucleotides matching TRBD1. CDR3 length equals 15 residues. Per the germline V gene, CDR1 is SGHRS and CDR2 is YFSETQ. The V and J ends lost 3 bases and 5 bases, in that order; junction bases with no gene match: 8. CDR3 in DNA: TGCGCCAGCAGCTGGGGGGACAGGGAGGGATATGGCTACACCTTC. It yields the protein CASSWGDREGYGYTF. The full variable domain, its missing parts supplied by reference TRBV5-1 and TRBJ1-2, is KAGVTQTPRYLIKTRGQQVTLSCSPISGHRSVSWYQQTPGQGLQFLFEYFSETQRNKGNFPGRFSGRQFSNSRSEMNVSTLELGDSALYLCASSWGDREGYGYTFGSGTRLTVV.

This clone was counted a single time. The chain employs TRBV19 and TRBJ1-5; 10 nucleotides align to TRBD1. Germline assignment: CDR1 LNHDA and CDR2 SQIVND (reference sequence). The CDR3 consists of 16 residues. The V and J ends lost 4 bases and 6 bases, in that order; junction bases with no gene match: 9. The CDR3 loop is CASSKSPGQGSQPQHF. The CDR3 nucleotides are TGTGCCAGTAGTAAAAGCCCGGGACAGGGGAGTCAGCCCCAGCATTTT.

The chain couples TRBV5-4 to TRBJ2-3, with 9 bases matching TRBD1. V was pared by 4 bases and J by 4 bases, with 13 bases of the junction left unmatched. This CDR3 comprises 17 residues. Looked up from germline, CDR1 is SGHNT and CDR2 is YYREEE (reference sequence). The CDR3 loop reads CASSQNRDRVVADTQYF. The CDR3 bases are TGTGCCAGCAGCCAAAACCGGGACAGGGTGGTGGCAGATACGCAGTATTTT.

This sequence joins TRBV6-5 and TRBJ1-6, with TRBD1 as a possible D gene (5 bases). This CDR3 contains 16 residues. Trimming removed 2 bases from V and 9 bases from J, with 17 bases in between. Germline V CDR1 and CDR2: MNHEY, SVGAGI. The CDR3: CASSYKAGQGISPLHF. The DNA of the CDR3 is TGTGCCAGCAGTTACAAGGCGGGGCAGGGAATTTCACCCCTCCACTTT.

The chain has TRBV7-2 and TRBJ2-7, with 14 bases fitting TRBD2. V was clipped by 4 bases and J by 5 bases; unmatched bases: 7. Germline values: CDR1 SGHTA, CDR2 FQGNSA. This CDR3 spans 16 amino acids. The CDR3, as DNA: TGTGCCAGCAGCTCATGGACTAGCGGGGGGACCGACGAGCAGTACTTC. The encoded protein is CASSSWTSGGTDEQYF.

Regarding this clone: Its ends do not fully match the called genes, so a read error is possible. The chain has TRBV7-9 and TRBJ1-2; D is possibly TRBD1 (5 bases). Germline V gives CDR1 SEHNR, CDR2 FQNEAQ (reference sequence). The CDR3 is 13 amino acids. The CDR3, as DNA: TGTTCCAGCAGCTCGACAGAAAACTATGGCTACACCTTC. Protein sequence: CSSSSTENYGYTF.

This rearrangement joins TRBV5-4 to TRBJ1-1; D may be TRBD1 (6 bases). The germline gives CDR1 SGHNT, CDR2 YYREEE (reference sequence). Trimming removed 4 bases from V and 10 bases from J, with 17 bases in between. The CDR3 totals 13 residues. The CDR3 DNA reads as TGTGCCAGCAGCCTCCGGGTAGGGGGGGGAGCTTTCTTT. The encoded protein is CASSLRVGGGAFF.

V is TRBV11-3 and J is TRBJ2-3, with 8 bases fitting TRBD2. This CDR3 contains 17 residues. With 4 bases clipped from V and 2 bases from J, the junction kept 11 bases outside the gene matches. Germline V lookup: CDR1 SGHNT, CDR2 YENEEA. The CDR3 protein is CASSSTLLAAHTDTQYF. DNA for the CDR3: TGTGCCAGCAGCTCCACTTTACTAGCGGCCCACACAGATACGCAGTATTTT.

V and J are TRBV4-1 and TRBJ2-7; D uncertain. Germline-derived CDR1 and CDR2 are MGHRA and YSYEKL. The CDR3 has 12 amino acids. V was cut by 1 base and J by 5 bases, with 6 bases left in between. The CDR3 reads CASSQVPNEQYF. CDR3 bases: TGCGCCAGCAGCCAAGTCCCTAACGAGCAGTACTTC.

CDR3 in amino acids: CASSVGARTVSHEQYF. DNA for the CDR3: TGTGCCAGCAGCGTAGGAGCTAGGACAGTTAGTCACGAGCAGTACTTC. V gene TRBV9 combines with J gene TRBJ2-7; tentative D call: TRBD1 (6 bases). Germline lookup yields CDR1 SGDLS and CDR2 YYNGEE. The CDR3 length is 16 residues. The germline V and J ends were trimmed by 0 bases and 5 bases, with 18 bases remaining between them.

V and J are TRBV13 and TRBJ2-1; the match to TRBD1 covers 10 bases. The germline V gene encodes CDR1 PRHDT and CDR2 FYEKMQ (reference sequence). The CDR3 spans 15 residues. The junction had 1 base not matched to a gene; V was cut back by 1 base and J by 4 bases. The DNA for the CDR3 is TGTGCCAGCAGCTTAGTGGACAGGGGGTACAATGAGCAGTTCTTC. This codes for CASSLVDRGYNEQFF.

This chain links TRBV5-1 with TRBJ2-5; 9 nucleotides agree with TRBD2. V lost 4 bases and J lost 8; bases outside the gene matches: 15. The CDR3 length is 16 residues. Germline V gene sequence: CDR1 SGHRS, CDR2 YFSETQ. The CDR3 region has the DNA TGCGCCAGCAGCGACGGGAGCGGGGGGTCCCACCGTACCCAGTACTTC. Translated: CASSDGSGGSHRTQYF.

Remarks on this clone: The same CDR3 is also encoded by other DNA sequences in this sample. The V and J genes are TRBV2 and TRBJ1-5, with 7 positions matching TRBD1. Per the germline V gene, CDR1 is SNHLY and CDR2 is FYNNEI. The CDR3 is 14 residues long. V lost 6 bases, J lost 2 bases, and 4 bases stayed unmatched. The CDR3: CASSLDRGNQPQHF. CDR3 DNA: TGTGCCAGCAGCTTAGACAGGGGCAATCAGCCCCAGCATTTT. Supplemented by reference TRBV2 and TRBJ1-5, the full variable domain reads EPEVTQTPSHQVTQMGQEVILRCVPISNHLYFYWYRQILGQKVEFLVSFYNNEISEKSEIFDDQFSVERPDGSNFTLKIRSTKLEDSAMYFCASSLDRGNQPQHFGDGTRLSIL.

Only one count was recorded for this clone. The V call is TRBV7-6, the J call TRBJ2-2; 7 bases line up with TRBD1. Germline-derived CDR1 and CDR2 are SGHVS and FNYEAQ. J lost 5 bases, V lost 3 bases, and 0 bases had no gene match. The CDR3 consists of 13 residues. The CDR3 coding sequence is TGTGCCAGCAGCTTGACAGGGACCGGGGAGCTGTTTTTT. This encodes CASSLTGTGELFF.

The J gene is TRBJ1-2, the V gene TRBV5-1; weak D call: TRBD1 (5 bases). This CDR3 is built from 13 residues. Trimming cost V 0 bases and J 7 bases, with 10 bases left between them. In germline, CDR1 is SGHRS, CDR2 YFSETQ. DNA of the CDR3: TGCGCCAGCAGCTTGGCAGGGTCGGGTGGCTACACCTTC. This translates into CASSLAGSGGYTF.

This chain connects TRBV7-9 to TRBJ2-7; 9 positions agree with TRBD1. The trim removed 1 base at V and 2 bases at J, leaving 6 bases unmatched. CDR1 and CDR2 from the germline V gene are SEHNR and FQNEAQ (reference sequence). The CDR3 loop spans 16 amino acids. As DNA, the CDR3 is TGTGCCAGCAGCTTAGAGGCGACAGGGGGAGCCTACGAGCAGTACTTC. It translates to CASSLEATGGAYEQYF.

This clone showed up many times. The rearrangement links TRBV5-5 to TRBJ1-1, with D possibly matching TRBD1 (6 bases). The CDR3 runs to 16 residues. Germline-derived CDR1 and CDR2 are SGHKS and YYEKEE (reference sequence). Between the trimmed V and J ends, which lost 0 bases and 1 base, there was a span of 13 bases. Here the CDR3 reads CASSLAGDRRNTEAFF. DNA of the CDR3: TGTGCCAGCAGCTTGGCCGGTGACAGGCGGAACACTGAAGCTTTCTTT. The full variable domain, in which reference TRBV5-5 and TRBJ1-1 provide the parts outside the CDR3, is DAGVTQSPTHLIKTRGQQVTLRCSPISGHKSVSWYQQVLGQGPQFIFQYYEKEERGRGNFPDRFSARQFPNYSSELNVNALLLGDSALYLCASSLAGDRRNTEAFFGQGTRLTVV.

This rearrangement joins TRBV28 to TRBJ2-2; D is perhaps TRBD1 (5 bases). The CDR3 runs 15 residues. The V and J ends lost 6 bases and 2 bases respectively, with 13 bases between them. Germline V gene lookup returns CDR1 MDHEN and CDR2 SYDVKM. Here the CDR3 DNA reads TGTGCCAGCAGATTGCAGGGCATTAACACCGGGGAGCTGTTTTTT. It codes for CASRLQGINTGELFF.

The chain carries TRBV7-2 and TRBJ1-1; 12 nucleotides agree with TRBD1. Germline CDR1 and CDR2: SGHTA and FQGNSA. CDR3 length: 15 amino acids. J was trimmed by 6 bases and V by 8 bases; bases with no gene match: 10. As DNA, the CDR3 is TGTGCCAGCTTGCCGTTGGGACAGGGGGCCCCTGAAGCTTTCTTT. Its translation is CASLPLGQGAPEAFF.

The chain links TRBV5-6 to TRBJ2-7; D is perhaps TRBD2 (5 bases). The CDR3 has 14 amino acids. V lost 2 bases and J 2 bases, leaving 11 bases between the germline ends. Germline V gene data show CDR1 as SGHDT and CDR2 as YYEEEE. CDR3 region: CASSFPAVTYEQYF. The CDR3 DNA sequence: TGTGCCAGCAGCTTTCCAGCGGTAACCTACGAGCAGTACTTC.

The V call is TRBV5-4, the J call TRBJ2-2; possibly TRBD1 for D (6 bases). The CDR3 has 15 residues. CDR1 SGHNT and CDR2 YYREEE come from the germline V gene (reference sequence). Trimming took 0 bases from V and 1 from J, leaving 7 bases between them. This chain's CDR3 is CASSLGRGNTGELFF. The CDR3 nucleotides are TGTGCCAGCAGCTTGGGCAGGGGGAACACCGGGGAGCTGTTTTTT.

This sequence joins TRBV13 and TRBJ1-2; D perhaps matches TRBD1 (5 bases). The CDR3 spans 16 residues. Germline V gene lookup returns CDR1 PRHDT and CDR2 FYEKMQ (reference sequence). Trimming took off 8 bases at V and 2 bases at J, with 21 bases between the two ends. DNA for the CDR3: TGTGCCAGCCACTCGTCCGTGACAGCCTTAAACTATGGCTACACCTTC. It yields the protein CASHSSVTALNYGYTF.